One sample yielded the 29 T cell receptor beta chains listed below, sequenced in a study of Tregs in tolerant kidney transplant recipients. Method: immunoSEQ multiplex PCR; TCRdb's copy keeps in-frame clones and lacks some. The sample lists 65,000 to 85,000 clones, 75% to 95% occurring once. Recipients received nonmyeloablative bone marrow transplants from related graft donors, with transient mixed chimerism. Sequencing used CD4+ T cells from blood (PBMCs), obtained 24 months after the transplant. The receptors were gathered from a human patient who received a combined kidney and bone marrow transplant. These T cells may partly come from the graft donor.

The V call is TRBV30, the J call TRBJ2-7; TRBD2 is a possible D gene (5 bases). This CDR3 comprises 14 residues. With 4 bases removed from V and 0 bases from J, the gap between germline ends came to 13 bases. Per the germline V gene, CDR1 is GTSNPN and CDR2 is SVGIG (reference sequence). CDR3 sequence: CAWTLGLGSYEQYF. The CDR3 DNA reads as TGTGCCTGGACCCTCGGACTTGGCTCCTACGAGCAGTACTTC.

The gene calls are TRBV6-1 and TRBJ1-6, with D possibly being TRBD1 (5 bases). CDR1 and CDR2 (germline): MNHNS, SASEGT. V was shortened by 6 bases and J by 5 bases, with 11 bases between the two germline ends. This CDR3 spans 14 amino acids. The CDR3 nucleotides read TGTGCCAGCAGATTGGGGGGGAATAATTCACCCCTCCACTTT. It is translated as CASRLGGNNSPLHF.

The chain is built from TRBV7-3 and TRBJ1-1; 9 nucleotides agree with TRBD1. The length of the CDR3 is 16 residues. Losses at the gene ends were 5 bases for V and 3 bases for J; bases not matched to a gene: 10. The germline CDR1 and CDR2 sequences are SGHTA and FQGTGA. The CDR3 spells CASSQRTGGAYTEAFF. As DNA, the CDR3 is TGTGCCAGCAGCCAACGCACAGGGGGCGCTTACACTGAAGCTTTCTTT.

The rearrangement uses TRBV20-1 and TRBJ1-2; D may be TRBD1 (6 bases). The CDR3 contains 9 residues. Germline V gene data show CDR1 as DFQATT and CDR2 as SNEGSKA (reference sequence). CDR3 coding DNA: TGCGGGGCAGGGGATGGCTACACCTTC. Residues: CGAGDGYTF.

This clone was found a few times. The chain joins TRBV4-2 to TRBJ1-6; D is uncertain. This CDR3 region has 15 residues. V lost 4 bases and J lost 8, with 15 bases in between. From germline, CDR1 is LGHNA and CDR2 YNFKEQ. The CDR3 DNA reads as TGTGCCAGCAGCCTCTCCGAGGCGAGCCATTCACCCCTCCACTTT. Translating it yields CASSLSEASHSPLHF.

CDR3 in DNA: TGTGCCAGCAGTGGGCCGGGGAAAAATTCACCCCTCCACTTT. It encodes CASSGPGKNSPLHF. V is TRBV25-1 and J is TRBJ1-6; D is ambiguous. The CDR3 is 14 residues long. Between the trimmed V and J ends, which lost 4 bases and 7 bases, there was a span of 11 bases. CDR1 is MGHDK, CDR2 SYGVNS, per germline.

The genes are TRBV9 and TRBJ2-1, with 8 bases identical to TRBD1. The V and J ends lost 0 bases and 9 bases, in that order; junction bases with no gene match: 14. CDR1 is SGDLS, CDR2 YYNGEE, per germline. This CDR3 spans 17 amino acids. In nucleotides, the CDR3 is TGTGCCAGCAGCGTAGATCCCTTACGGACAGGGCTGGTTGAGCAGTTCTTC. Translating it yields CASSVDPLRTGLVEQFF.

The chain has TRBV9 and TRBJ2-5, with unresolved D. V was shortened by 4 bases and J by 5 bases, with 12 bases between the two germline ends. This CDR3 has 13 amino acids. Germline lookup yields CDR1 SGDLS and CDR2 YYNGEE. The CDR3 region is CASSPRLTETQYF. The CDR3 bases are TGTGCCAGCAGCCCCAGGCTGACCGAGACCCAGTACTTC.

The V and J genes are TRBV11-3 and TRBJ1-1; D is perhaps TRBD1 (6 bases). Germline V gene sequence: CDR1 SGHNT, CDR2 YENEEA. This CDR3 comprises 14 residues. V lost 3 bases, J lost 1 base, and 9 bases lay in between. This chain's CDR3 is CASSFDRPNTEAFF. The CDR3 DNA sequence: TGTGCCAGCAGCTTCGACAGGCCGAACACTGAAGCTTTCTTT. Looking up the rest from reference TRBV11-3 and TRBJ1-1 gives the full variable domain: EAGVVQSPRYKIIEKKQPVAFWCNPISGHNTLYWYLQNLGQGPELLIRYENEEAVDDSQLPKDRFSAERLKGVDSTLKIQPAELGDSAVYLCASSFDRPNTEAFFGQGTRLTVV.

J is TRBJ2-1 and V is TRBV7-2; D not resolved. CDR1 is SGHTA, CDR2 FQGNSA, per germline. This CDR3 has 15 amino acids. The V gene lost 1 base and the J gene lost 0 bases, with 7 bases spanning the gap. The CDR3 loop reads CASSLGASSYNEQFF. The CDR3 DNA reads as TGTGCCAGCAGCTTAGGTGCCAGCTCCTACAATGAGCAGTTCTTC.

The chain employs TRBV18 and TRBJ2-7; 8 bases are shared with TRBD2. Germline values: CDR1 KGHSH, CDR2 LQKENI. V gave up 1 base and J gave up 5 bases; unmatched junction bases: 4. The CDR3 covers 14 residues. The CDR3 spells CASSPLPAGDEQYF. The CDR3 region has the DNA TGTGCCAGCTCACCACTCCCAGCGGGAGACGAGCAGTACTTC.

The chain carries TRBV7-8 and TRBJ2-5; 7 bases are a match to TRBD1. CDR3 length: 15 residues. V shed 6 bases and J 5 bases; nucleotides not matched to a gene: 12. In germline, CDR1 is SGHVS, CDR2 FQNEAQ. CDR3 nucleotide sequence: TGTGCCAGCAGTGTTGAGGGGGCCCTAAGGGAGACCCAGTACTTC. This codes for CASSVEGALRETQYF.

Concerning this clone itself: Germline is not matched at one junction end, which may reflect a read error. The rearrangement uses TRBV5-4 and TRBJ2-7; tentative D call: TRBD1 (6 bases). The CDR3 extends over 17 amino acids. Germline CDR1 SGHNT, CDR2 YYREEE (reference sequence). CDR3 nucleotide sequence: TGTGCCAGCACCTTATTTGGCCGGGGACATAGGACTGACGAGCAGTGCTTC. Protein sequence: CASTLFGRGHRTDEQCF.

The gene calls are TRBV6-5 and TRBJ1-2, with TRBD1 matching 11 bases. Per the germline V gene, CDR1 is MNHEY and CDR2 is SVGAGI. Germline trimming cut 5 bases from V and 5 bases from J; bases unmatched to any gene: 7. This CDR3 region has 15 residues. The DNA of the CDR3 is TGTGCCAGCAGTGCTCTGGGGACAGGGGGGTATGGCTACACCTTC. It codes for CASSALGTGGYGYTF.

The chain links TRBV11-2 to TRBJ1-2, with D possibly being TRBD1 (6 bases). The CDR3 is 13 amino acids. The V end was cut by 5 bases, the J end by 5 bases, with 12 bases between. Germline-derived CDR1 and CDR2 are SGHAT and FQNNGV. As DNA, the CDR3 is TGTGCCAGCAGCGAAACAGGACAGTATGGCTACACCTTC. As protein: CASSETGQYGYTF.

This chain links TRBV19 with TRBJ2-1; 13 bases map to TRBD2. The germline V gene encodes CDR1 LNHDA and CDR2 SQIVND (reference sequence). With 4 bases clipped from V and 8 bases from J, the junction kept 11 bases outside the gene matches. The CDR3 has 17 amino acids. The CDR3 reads CASSKKSLAGGPHEQFF. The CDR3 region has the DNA TGTGCCAGTAGTAAAAAATCACTAGCGGGAGGGCCCCATGAGCAGTTCTTC.

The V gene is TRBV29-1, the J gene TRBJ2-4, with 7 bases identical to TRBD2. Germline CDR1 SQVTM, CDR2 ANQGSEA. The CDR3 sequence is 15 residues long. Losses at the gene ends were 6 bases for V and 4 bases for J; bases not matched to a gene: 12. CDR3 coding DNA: TGCAGCGTGGCGACTAGCTTGGTTAGGAAAAACATTCAGTACTTC. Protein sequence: CSVATSLVRKNIQYF. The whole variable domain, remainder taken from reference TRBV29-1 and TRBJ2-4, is SAVISQKPSRDICQRGTSLTIQCQVDSQVTMMFWYRQQPGQSLTLIATANQGSEATYESGFVIDKFPISRPNLTFSTLTVSNMSPEDSSIYLCSVATSLVRKNIQYFGAGTRLSVL.

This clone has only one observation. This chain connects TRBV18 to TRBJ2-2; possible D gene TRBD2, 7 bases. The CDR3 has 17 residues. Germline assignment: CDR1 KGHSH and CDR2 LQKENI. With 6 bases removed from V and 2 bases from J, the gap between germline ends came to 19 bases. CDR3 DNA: TGTGCCAGCTCCAAGCAGAAGGGGGGGGCAAACACCGGGGAGCTGTTTTTT. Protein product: CASSKQKGGANTGELFF.

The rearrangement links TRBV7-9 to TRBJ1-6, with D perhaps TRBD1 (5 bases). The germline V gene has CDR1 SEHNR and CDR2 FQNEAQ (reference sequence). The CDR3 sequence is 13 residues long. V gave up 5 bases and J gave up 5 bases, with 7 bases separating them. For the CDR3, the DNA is TGTGCCAGCAGCCGGGGGGATAATTCACCCCTCCACTTT. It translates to CASSRGDNSPLHF.

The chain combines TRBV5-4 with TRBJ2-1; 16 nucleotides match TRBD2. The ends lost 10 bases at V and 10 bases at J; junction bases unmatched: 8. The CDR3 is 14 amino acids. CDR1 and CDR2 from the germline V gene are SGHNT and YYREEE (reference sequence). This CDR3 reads CAEGLAGGRSEQFF. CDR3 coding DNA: TGTGCCGAGGGACTAGCGGGGGGGAGGTCGGAGCAGTTCTTC.

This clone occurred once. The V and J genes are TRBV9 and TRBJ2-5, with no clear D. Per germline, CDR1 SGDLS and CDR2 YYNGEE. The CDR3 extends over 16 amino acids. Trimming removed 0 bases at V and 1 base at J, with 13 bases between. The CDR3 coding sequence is TGTGCCAGCAGCGTAGTCTCGAGGCCGATCCAAGAGACCCAGTACTTC. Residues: CASSVVSRPIQETQYF.

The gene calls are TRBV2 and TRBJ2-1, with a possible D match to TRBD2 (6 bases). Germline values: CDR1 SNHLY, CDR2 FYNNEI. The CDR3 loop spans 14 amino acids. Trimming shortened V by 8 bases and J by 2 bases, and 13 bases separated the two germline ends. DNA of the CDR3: TGTGCCAGCTTTGGTAGCGGTCCCTACAATGAGCAGTTCTTC. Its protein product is CASFGSGPYNEQFF. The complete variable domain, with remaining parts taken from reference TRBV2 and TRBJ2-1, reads EPEVTQTPSHQVTQMGQEVILRCVPISNHLYFYWYRQILGQKVEFLVSFYNNEISEKSEIFDDQFSVERPDGSNFTLKIRSTKLEDSAMYFCASFGSGPYNEQFFGPGTRLTVL.

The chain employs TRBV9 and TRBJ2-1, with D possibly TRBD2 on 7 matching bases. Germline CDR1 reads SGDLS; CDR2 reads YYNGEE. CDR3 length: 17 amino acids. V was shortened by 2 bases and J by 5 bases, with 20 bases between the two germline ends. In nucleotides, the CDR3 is TGTGCCAGCAGCGTTAACGTGTGGGGGGGGACACACAATGAGCAGTTCTTC. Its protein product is CASSVNVWGGTHNEQFF.

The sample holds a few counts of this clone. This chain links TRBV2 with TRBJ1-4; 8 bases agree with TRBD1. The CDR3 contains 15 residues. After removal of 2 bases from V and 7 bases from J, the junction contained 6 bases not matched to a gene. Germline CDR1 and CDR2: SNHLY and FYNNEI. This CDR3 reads CASSELRGRTEKLFF. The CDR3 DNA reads TGTGCCAGCAGTGAACTCAGGGGGCGGACTGAAAAACTGTTTTTT.

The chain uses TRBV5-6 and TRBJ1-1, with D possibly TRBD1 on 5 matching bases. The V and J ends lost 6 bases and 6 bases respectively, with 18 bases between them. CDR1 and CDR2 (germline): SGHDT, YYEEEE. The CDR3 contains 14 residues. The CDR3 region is CASIRRAASAEAFF. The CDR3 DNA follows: TGTGCCAGCATCCGCAGGGCTGCTAGCGCTGAAGCTTTCTTT.

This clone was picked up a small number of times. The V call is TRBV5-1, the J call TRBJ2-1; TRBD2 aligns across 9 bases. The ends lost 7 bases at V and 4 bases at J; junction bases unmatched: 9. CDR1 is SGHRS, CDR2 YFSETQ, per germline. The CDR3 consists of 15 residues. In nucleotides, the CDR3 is TGCGCCAGCCACGGGGTACTAGCGGGTTACAATGAGCAGTTCTTC. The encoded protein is CASHGVLAGYNEQFF.

CDR3 residues: CASSPPSAGSTEAFF. As DNA, the CDR3 is TGTGCCAGCAGCCCTCCCTCCGCGGGGTCCACTGAAGCTTTCTTT. V usage is TRBV28 and J usage is TRBJ1-1; D ambiguous. This CDR3 is built from 15 residues. V shed 6 bases and J shed 4 bases, with 18 bases lying between them. The germline gives CDR1 MDHEN, CDR2 SYDVKM.

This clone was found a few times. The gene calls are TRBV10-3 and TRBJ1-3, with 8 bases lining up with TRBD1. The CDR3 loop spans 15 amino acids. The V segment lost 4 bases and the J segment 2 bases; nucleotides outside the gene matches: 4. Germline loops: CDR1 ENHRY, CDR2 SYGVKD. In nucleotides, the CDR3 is TGTGCCATCAGTGGGCAGGGGGCAACTGGAAACACCATATATTTT. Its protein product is CAISGQGATGNTIYF.

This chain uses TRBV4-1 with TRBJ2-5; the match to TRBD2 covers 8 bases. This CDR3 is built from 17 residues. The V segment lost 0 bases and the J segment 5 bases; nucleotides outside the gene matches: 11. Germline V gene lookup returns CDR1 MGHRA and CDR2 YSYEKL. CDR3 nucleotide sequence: TGCGCCAGCAGCCAAGACCGAGCGGGAGTCCTCCGGGAGACCCAGTACTTC. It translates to CASSQDRAGVLRETQYF.